The source of this T cell receptor (beta chain) is a study of cytomegalovirus exposure and HLA in healthy donors. CDR3 length equals 13 residues. The V gene's germline CDR1 is SNHLY and CDR2 FYNNEI. Trimming took off 2 bases at V and 4 bases at J, with 8 bases between the two ends. This clone was detected a few times. PCR employed 60 Vbeta and 13 Jbeta primers. Profiled with immunoSEQ multiplex PCR; TCRdb holds only in-frame clones, not every one. This sample has fewer than 250,000 clones, with over 70% found just once. The V gene is TRBV2, the J gene TRBJ1-1; D gene unclear. Sequencing was done on a sample of PBMCs. The origin of this receptor is a boy younger than 10 in good health and CMV-seronegative. CDR3 nucleotides: TGTGCCAGCAGTGAAAGCCCGGGCACTGAAGCTTTCTTT. Amino acids: CASSESPGTEAFF.